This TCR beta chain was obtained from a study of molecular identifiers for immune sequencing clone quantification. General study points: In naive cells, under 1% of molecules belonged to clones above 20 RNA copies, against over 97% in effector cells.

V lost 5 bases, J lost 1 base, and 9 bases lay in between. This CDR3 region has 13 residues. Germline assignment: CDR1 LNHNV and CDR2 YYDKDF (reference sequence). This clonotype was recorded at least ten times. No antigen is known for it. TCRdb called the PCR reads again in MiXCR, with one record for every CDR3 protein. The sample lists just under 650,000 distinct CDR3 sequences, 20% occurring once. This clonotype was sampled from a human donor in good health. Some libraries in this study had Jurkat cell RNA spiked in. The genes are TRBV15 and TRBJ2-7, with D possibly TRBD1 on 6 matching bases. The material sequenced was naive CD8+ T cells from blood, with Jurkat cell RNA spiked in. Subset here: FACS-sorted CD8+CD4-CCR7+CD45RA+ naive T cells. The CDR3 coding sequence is TGTGCCACCAGCTCAGGGGCATCCTACGAGCAGTACTTC. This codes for CATSSGASYEQYF.